What follows are 27 T cell receptor beta chains derived from one specimen sequenced in a study of T cells in Graves' hyperthyroidism and ophthalmopathy. Amplification of TCR beta CDR3 regions was performed using RNA transcripts as template. The TCR CDR3 was amplified in a first-round RT-PCR using the HTBI primer set. MiXCR, run by TCRdb on the multiplex PCR reads, gives a single entry per CDR3 protein. The table has some 600,000 distinct CDR3 sequences, roughly 14% seen once; the top ten hold more than 5%. The sequencing input was blood. These receptors were obtained from a woman aged 25-40 years with Graves' hyperthyroidism that later progressed to Graves' ophthalmopathy.

This clonotype was seen repeatedly, ten times or more. This chain connects TRBV19 to TRBJ1-3; the D gene is possibly TRBD1 (5 bases). CDR3 length: 15 amino acids. Germline lookup yields CDR1 LNHDA and CDR2 SQIVND (reference sequence). Trimming took off 11 bases at V and 0 bases at J, with 17 bases between the two ends. The CDR3 DNA is TGTGCCGCTTCGGGGACGAGTAACTCTGGAAACACCATATATTTT. It encodes CAASGTSNSGNTIYF.

V usage is TRBV24-1 and J usage is TRBJ1-5; a weak D match, TRBD1 (5 bases). The length of the CDR3 is 14 residues. Trimming took 4 bases from V and 2 from J, leaving 8 bases between them. From germline, CDR1 is KGHDR and CDR2 SFDVKD. CDR3 bases: TGTGCCACCAGTGAGGGAGGGGGCAATCAGCCCCAGCATTTT. Its protein is CATSEGGGNQPQHF.

This clonotype was detected a few times. The chain carries TRBV18 and TRBJ2-4; possible D gene TRBD1, 6 bases. V was cut by 3 bases and J by 0 bases, with 33 bases left in between. Per the germline V gene, CDR1 is KGHSH and CDR2 is LQKENI. The CDR3 spans 23 residues. The CDR3 region is CASSPESWDTSPAMRLAKNIQYF. In DNA, the CDR3 is TGTGCCAGCTCACCCGAGTCTTGGGACACCTCCCCGGCCATGAGACTAGCCAAAAACATTCAGTACTTC.

Comments on this clonotype: With a much larger clone just one base away, this may be a read error. The V and J genes are TRBV30 and TRBJ2-5; D is unclear. There are 11 residues in the CDR3. Germline assignment: CDR1 GTSNPN and CDR2 SVGIG (reference sequence). Here the CDR3 reads CAWTGQVTQYF. In DNA form, the CDR3 reads TGTGCCTGGACAGGTCAAGTGACCCAGTACTTC.

This clonotype was seen many times. V is TRBV6-1 and J is TRBJ2-7; TRBD2 aligns across 10 bases. The CDR3 loop spans 13 amino acids. Germline lookup yields CDR1 MNHNS and CDR2 SASEGT. Trimming at V came to 6 bases and at J to 6 bases, leaving 5 bases not matched to a gene. This CDR3 reads CASRLAGGIEQYF. The CDR3 DNA reads as TGTGCCAGCAGGTTAGCGGGAGGCATCGAGCAGTACTTC.

The chain carries TRBV29-1 and TRBJ2-5; D is unresolved. The CDR3 spans 13 residues. V was pared by 8 bases and J by 5 bases, with 18 bases between. The V gene's germline CDR1 is SQVTM and CDR2 ANQGSEA. The CDR3 DNA sequence: TGCAGCTTAGAGCCGGCAGGATCGGAGACCCAGTACTTC. Amino acids: CSLEPAGSETQYF.

This clonotype was detected only a few times. The chain recombines TRBV3-1 with TRBJ1-5; D unclear. Per the germline V gene, CDR1 is LGHDT and CDR2 is YNNKEL (reference sequence). CDR3 length equals 13 residues. The ends were cut back, 0 bases at V and 3 bases at J, with 3 bases in the middle. The CDR3: CASSQEVNQPQHF. The CDR3 coding sequence is TGTGCCAGCAGCCAAGAGGTCAATCAGCCCCAGCATTTT.

Regarding this clonotype: A single base separates this from a much larger clone, so it may be a read error. The genes are TRBV25-1 and TRBJ1-1; D possibly corresponds to TRBD1 (6 bases). This CDR3 contains 16 residues. The V and J ends lost 7 bases and 2 bases respectively, with 20 bases between them. CDR1 and CDR2 from the germline V gene are MGHDK and SYGVNS. The CDR3 DNA reads TGTGCCAGCAACAAGGGGGGGGCGGGGCGCAACACTGAAGCTTTCTTT. This encodes CASNKGGAGRNTEAFF.

This clonotype was recorded many times. The J gene is TRBJ2-7, the V gene TRBV27, with 7 bases fitting TRBD2. The CDR3 runs to 15 residues. The germline V gene encodes CDR1 MNHEY and CDR2 SMNVEV (reference sequence). V shed 0 bases and J 2 bases; nucleotides not matched to a gene: 4. The CDR3 region has the DNA TGTGCCAGCAGTTTATCCAGCGGGGATACCTACGAGCAGTACTTC. This gives the protein CASSLSSGDTYEQYF.

The chain links TRBV9 to TRBJ1-6; 7 nucleotides line up with TRBD1. The CDR3 runs to 15 residues. The trim removed 4 bases at V and 10 bases at J, leaving 11 bases unmatched. Germline CDR1 SGDLS, CDR2 YYNGEE. The CDR3 region is CASSIEGAGGSPLHF. The DNA for the CDR3 is TGTGCCAGCAGCATCGAGGGGGCAGGGGGGTCACCCCTCCACTTT.

This clonotype was recorded many times. The V call is TRBV28, the J call TRBJ2-7; TRBD1 matches 7 bases. Germline V gene data show CDR1 as MDHEN and CDR2 as SYDVKM. The CDR3 consists of 14 residues. Germline trimming cut 6 bases from V and 0 bases from J; bases unmatched to any gene: 5. The DNA of the CDR3 is TGTGCCAGCAGGGGGACAGAACCCTCCTACGAGCAGTACTTC. It yields the protein CASRGTEPSYEQYF. The full variable domain, with the rest looked up from reference TRBV28 and TRBJ2-7, is DVKVTQSSRYLVKRTGEKVFLECVQDMDHENMFWYRQDPGLGLRLIYFSYDVKMKEKGDIPEGYSVSREKKERFSLILESASTNQTSMYLCASRGTEPSYEQYFGPGTRLTVT.

This clonotype was seen many times. The chain is built from TRBV6-2 or TRBV6-3 and TRBJ2-1; D gene ambiguous. The CDR3 totals 14 residues. The germline V and J ends were trimmed by 3 bases and 6 bases, with 12 bases remaining between them. Looked up from germline, CDR1 is MNHEY and CDR2 is SVGEGT. Here the CDR3 reads CASSYAESLNEQFF. CDR3 sequence (DNA): TGTGCCAGCAGTTATGCGGAATCCCTCAATGAGCAGTTCTTC.

Ten or more counts support this clonotype. The chain has TRBV24-1 and TRBJ2-1; the D gene is possibly TRBD2 (6 bases). Germline V CDR1 and CDR2: KGHDR, SFDVKD. Trimming left V 1 base short and J 2 bases short, with 14 bases between. CDR3 size: 17 residues. CDR3 residues: CATSDFGPGVAYNEQFF. The CDR3 nucleotides are TGTGCCACCAGTGATTTTGGCCCGGGAGTCGCCTACAATGAGCAGTTCTTC.

This chain uses TRBV9 with TRBJ2-7; possible D gene TRBD1, 5 bases. The CDR3 covers 13 residues. CDR1 is SGDLS, CDR2 YYNGEE, per germline. V lost 4 bases to trimming and J lost 7 bases, with 15 bases between them. CDR3 in amino acids: CASSPDTLGEQYF. The DNA for the CDR3 is TGTGCCAGCAGCCCGGACACTCTGGGAGAGCAGTACTTC. The entire variable domain, with the rest obtained from reference TRBV9 and TRBJ2-7, is as follows: DSGVTQTPKHLITATGQRVTLRCSPRSGDLSVYWYQQSLDQGLQFLIQYYNGEERAKGNILERFSAQQFPDLHSELNLSSLELGDSALYFCASSPDTLGEQYFGPGTRLTVT.

This clonotype has at least ten counts. The genes are TRBV28 and TRBJ1-1; the D gene is possibly TRBD1 (5 bases). Trimming removed 11 bases from V and 1 base from J, with 17 bases in between. Germline values: CDR1 MDHEN, CDR2 SYDVKM. This CDR3 region has 14 residues. The CDR3 nucleotides are TGTGCCGCCAGCATCGCCGACAGGAACACTGAAGCTTTCTTT. This codes for CAASIADRNTEAFF. The full variable domain, in which reference TRBV28 and TRBJ1-1 provide the parts outside the CDR3, is DVKVTQSSRYLVKRTGEKVFLECVQDMDHENMFWYRQDPGLGLRLIYFSYDVKMKEKGDIPEGYSVSREKKERFSLILESASTNQTSMYLCAASIADRNTEAFFGQGTRLTVV.

This clonotype was observed a handful of times. This chain connects TRBV20-1 to TRBJ1-1; 11 positions agree with TRBD1. Trimming took 8 bases from V and 3 from J; bases not matched to a gene: 14. The CDR3 has 16 amino acids. CDR1 and CDR2 (germline): DFQATT, SNEGSKA (reference sequence). This CDR3 is CSPKTRDRGVYTEAFF. The CDR3 coding sequence is TGCAGTCCTAAGACCCGGGACAGGGGGGTTTACACTGAAGCTTTCTTT.

This clonotype was detected many times. The rearrangement links TRBV12-3 or TRBV12-4 to TRBJ1-6; the match to TRBD1 covers 7 bases. The trim removed 3 bases at V and 8 bases at J, leaving 7 bases unmatched. This CDR3 has 15 residues. The CDR3 region is CASSFAGGTHSPLHF. The CDR3 DNA follows: TGTGCCAGCAGTTTTGCAGGGGGGACCCATTCACCCCTCCACTTT.

Ten or more counts support this clonotype. This rearrangement joins TRBV20-1 to TRBJ1-5, with TRBD1 identical over 8 bases. The CDR3 contains 12 residues. With V trimmed by 7 bases and J by 5 bases, 4 bases remained unmatched. CDR1 and CDR2 (germline): DFQATT, SNEGSKA (reference sequence). The CDR3 region has the DNA TGCAGTGTTCAGACAGGGGATCAGCCCCAGCATTTT. Translation: CSVQTGDQPQHF.

This clonotype was seen repeatedly, ten times or more. J is TRBJ1-4 and V is TRBV19; 8 bases are a match to TRBD1. In germline, CDR1 is LNHDA, CDR2 SQIVND (reference sequence). V shed 8 bases and J 0 bases; nucleotides not matched to a gene: 8. The CDR3 length is 16 residues. This chain's CDR3 is CASSQGGTTTNEKLFF. The CDR3 DNA follows: TGTGCCAGTTCACAGGGGGGAACAACAACTAATGAAAAACTGTTTTTT.

This clonotype was found a few times. At one end the junction does not follow the germline gene, possibly because of a read error. The CDR3 is CATSYHAGDEQFF. CDR3 nucleotide sequence: TGTGCCACCAGTTACCATGCGGGAGATGAGCAGTTCTTC. V usage is TRBV6-5 and J usage is TRBJ2-1; 7 bases align to TRBD2. The germline V gene has CDR1 MNHEY and CDR2 SVGAGI. CDR3 length equals 13 residues.

The V call is TRBV5-6, the J call TRBJ2-7; weak D call: TRBD1 (6 bases). The CDR3 sequence is 16 residues long. The germline V gene has CDR1 SGHDT and CDR2 YYEEEE. Trimming took off 3 bases at V and 1 base at J, with 17 bases between the two ends. DNA of the CDR3: TGTGCCAGCAGCTGGACGACCGGGACAAGATCCTACGAGCAGTACTTC. This gives the protein CASSWTTGTRSYEQYF.

The J gene is TRBJ1-2, the V gene TRBV18; D perhaps matches TRBD1 (6 bases). The ends were cut back, 3 bases at V and 3 bases at J, with 14 bases in the middle. Germline CDR1 KGHSH, CDR2 LQKENI. CDR3 length: 15 amino acids. CDR3: CASSPGTSMDYGYTF. CDR3 DNA: TGTGCCAGCTCACCTGGGACAAGCATGGACTATGGCTACACCTTC.

To note about this clonotype: A much larger clone differs from this one at a single base, so this may be a read error. CDR3 amino acids: CASSFAGTQPQHF. The CDR3 region has the DNA TGTGCCAGCAGTTTTGCGGGGACCCAGCCCCAGCATTTT. This chain uses TRBV27 with TRBJ1-5; D perhaps matches TRBD1 (5 bases). The CDR3 sequence is 13 residues long. Germline CDR1 and CDR2: MNHEY and SMNVEV (reference sequence). The V and J ends lost 3 bases and 7 bases respectively, with 10 bases between them.

This clonotype has more than one count but fewer than ten. A read error may explain this, as a much larger clone is one base away. The chain employs TRBV7-9 and TRBJ2-7, with D possibly being TRBD2 (6 bases). The CDR3 is 13 amino acids. Germline loops: CDR1 SEHNR, CDR2 FQNEAQ (reference sequence). In nucleotides, the CDR3 is TGTACCAGCAGCTTAGCGGCCAGCCACGAGCAGTACTTC. Translated, it gives CTSSLAASHEQYF.

In this sample, this clonotype turned up a few times. The chain employs TRBV10-3 and TRBJ1-2, with D unclear. Germline values: CDR1 ENHRY, CDR2 SYGVKD. CDR3 length: 13 residues. Trimming pared 3 bases from V and 5 bases from J, leaving 10 bases between. CDR3 sequence (DNA): TGTGCCATCAGTGATTCCCGAACGTATGGCTACACCTTC. Amino acids: CAISDSRTYGYTF.

At least ten counts were recorded for this clonotype. The V and J genes are TRBV9 and TRBJ2-7; tentative D call: TRBD2 (5 bases). Germline V lookup: CDR1 SGDLS, CDR2 YYNGEE. Trimming took off 1 base at V and 3 bases at J, with 11 bases between the two ends. This CDR3 region has 14 residues. CDR3 residues: CASSVSGSDYEQYF. The CDR3 DNA is TGTGCCAGCAGCGTATCGGGGTCCGACTACGAGCAGTACTTC.

At least ten counts were recorded for this clonotype. The chain links TRBV12-3 or TRBV12-4 to TRBJ1-1; D is undetermined. The length of the CDR3 is 15 residues. With 7 bases removed from V and 5 bases from J, the gap between germline ends came to 20 bases. Written as DNA, the CDR3 is TGTGCCAGCACCCCCGGACTACCTTTTGGGACTGAAGCTTTCTTT. Translated, it gives CASTPGLPFGTEAFF.